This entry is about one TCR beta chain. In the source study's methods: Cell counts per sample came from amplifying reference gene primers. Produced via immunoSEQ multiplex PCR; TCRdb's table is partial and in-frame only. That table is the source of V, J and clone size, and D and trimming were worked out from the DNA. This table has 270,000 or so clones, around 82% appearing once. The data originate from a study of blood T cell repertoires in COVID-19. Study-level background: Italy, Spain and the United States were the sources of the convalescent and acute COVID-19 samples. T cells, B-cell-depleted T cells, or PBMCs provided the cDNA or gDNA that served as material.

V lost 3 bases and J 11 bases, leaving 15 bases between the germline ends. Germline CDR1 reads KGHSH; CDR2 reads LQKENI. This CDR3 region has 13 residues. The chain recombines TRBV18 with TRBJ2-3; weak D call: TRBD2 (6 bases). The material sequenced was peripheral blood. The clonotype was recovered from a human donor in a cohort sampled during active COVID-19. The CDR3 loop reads CASSPRDLGKQYF. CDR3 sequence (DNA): TGTGCCAGCTCACCGCGGGACCTTGGAAAGCAGTATTTT.